This T cell receptor (beta chain) was identified during a study of cytomegalovirus exposure and HLA in healthy donors. Per germline, CDR1 SNHLY and CDR2 FYNNEI. The germline V and J ends were trimmed by 5 bases and 9 bases, with 19 bases remaining between them. The CDR3 has 14 amino acids. In the case of this clone: The antigen is not known.

With 60 Vbeta and 13 Jbeta primers, the PCR was carried out. Data came from immunoSEQ multiplex PCR; TCRdb stores just in-frame clones and leaves some out. The table lists about 98,000 clones, over 75% of them singletons. Broader study findings: Most sequenced TCRs were rare (though some public TCRs occurred in many donors). According to the study, 160 or so TCR beta chains were cytomegalovirus-associated.

The chain joins TRBV2 to TRBJ1-2; D is unclear. The TCR comes from a female donor in good health and CMV-seropositive. Sample: PBMCs. This CDR3 reads CASSYRGQSYSYTF. The CDR3 bases are TGTGCCAGCAGTTACCGCGGGCAGAGTTATAGCTACACCTTC. The variable domain in full, with the rest retrieved from reference TRBV2 and TRBJ1-2, is EPEVTQTPSHQVTQMGQEVILRCVPISNHLYFYWYRQILGQKVEFLVSFYNNEISEKSEIFDDQFSVERPDGSNFTLKIRSTKLEDSAMYFCASSYRGQSYSYTFGSGTRLTVV.